This T cell receptor (beta chain) was captured in a study of blood T cell repertoires in COVID-19. Looking at the study overall: The cDNA or gDNA used as material had been derived from T cells, B-cell-depleted T cells, or PBMCs.

The germline V gene has CDR1 SQVTM and CDR2 ANQGSEA. V was pared by 4 bases and J by 7 bases, with 13 bases between. The CDR3 spans 13 residues. Authors' analysis steps: Amplification of reference gene primers provided the estimated nucleated cell counts. TCRdb's table, derived via immunoSEQ multiplex PCR, lists solely in-frame clones and lacks some. D and trimming come from the DNA, and the V and J calls and clone size come from that table. The table lists fewer than 300,000 clones, approximately 85% of them singletons. Seattle-derived patients entered the study during active infection and were followed longitudinally. This clone appeared once.

The TCR comes from a human donor with COVID-19, enrolled during active disease. The donor label of this sample is uncertain. Specimen: peripheral blood. The V call is TRBV29-1, the J call TRBJ2-2; D perhaps matches TRBD1 (5 bases). The chain's CDR3 is CSVGVRENGELFF. The DNA for the CDR3 is TGCAGCGTTGGCGTCAGGGAAAACGGGGAGCTGTTTTTT.